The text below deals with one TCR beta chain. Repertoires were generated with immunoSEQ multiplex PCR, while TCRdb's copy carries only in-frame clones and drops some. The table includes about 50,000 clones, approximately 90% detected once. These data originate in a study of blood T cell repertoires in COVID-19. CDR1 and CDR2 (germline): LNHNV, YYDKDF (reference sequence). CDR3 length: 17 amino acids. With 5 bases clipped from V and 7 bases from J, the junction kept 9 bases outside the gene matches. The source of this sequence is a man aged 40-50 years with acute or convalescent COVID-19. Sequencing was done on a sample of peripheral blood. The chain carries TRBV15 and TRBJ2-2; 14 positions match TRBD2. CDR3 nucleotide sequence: TGTGCCACCAGCGGACGACTAGCGGGAGGGCCCGACGGGGAGCTGTTTTTT. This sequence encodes CATSGRLAGGPDGELFF.